This entry concerns a single T cell receptor beta chain. This specimen belongs to a study of blood T cell repertoires in COVID-19. This CDR3 comprises 11 residues. Trimming left V 6 bases short and J 9 bases short, with 12 bases between. Germline CDR1 reads MDHEN; CDR2 reads SYDVKM. TCRdb keeps only in-frame clones here, not all; method: immunoSEQ multiplex PCR. The sample includes approximately 200,000 clones, 87% seen only once; the top ten take over 9%. The sequenced material came from PBMCs or T cells enriched from blood (not recorded which). The TCR originated in a man between 18 and 29 years old with acute COVID-19. V is TRBV28 and J is TRBJ2-7; D is perhaps TRBD2 (6 bases). CDR3 loop: CASSTPGVQYF. DNA of the CDR3: TGTGCCAGCAGCACCCCGGGAGTGCAGTACTTC.